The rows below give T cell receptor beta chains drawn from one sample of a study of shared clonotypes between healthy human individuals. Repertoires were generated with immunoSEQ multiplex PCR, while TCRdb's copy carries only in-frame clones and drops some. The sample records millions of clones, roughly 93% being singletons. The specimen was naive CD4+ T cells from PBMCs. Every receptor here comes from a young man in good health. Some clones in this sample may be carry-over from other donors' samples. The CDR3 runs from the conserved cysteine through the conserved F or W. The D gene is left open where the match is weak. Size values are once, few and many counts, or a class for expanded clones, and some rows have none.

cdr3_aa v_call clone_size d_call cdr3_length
CASRGQERSNQPQHF TRBV2 . . 15
CAISEPRGSTDTQYF TRBV10-3 . . 15
CASSPPSYEQYF TRBV18 few . 12
CASSSPGFTEAFF TRBV18 . . 13
CASSLGQFYEQYF TRBV7-3 once . 13
CASSLGLADYNEQFF TRBV5-8 once TRBD2 15
CASSVVGQGRNEQFF TRBV9 once TRBD1 15
CASSQGFPGVYEQYF TRBV4-1 once . 15
CASSGLDRWGQYF TRBV11-2 . TRBD1 13
CATLRAGANVLTF TRBV27 . . 13
CASSEKRQDRDHPGANVLTF TRBV9 . TRBD1 20
CASSLTQELAGELFF TRBV5-1 . . 15
CASSLAASGSGELFF TRBV5-1 . TRBD2 15
CASSPGEGGAYEQYF TRBV5-1 . . 15
CASSHLQGEAYEQYF TRBV5-1 . TRBD1 15
CAPPPRRTNTGELFF TRBV10-1 . . 15
CASSLEGLTTVEQYF TRBV7-2 . . 15
CASSLGGSGPTDTQYF TRBV13 . . 16
CARGGTGGLLAKNIQYF TRBV19 . TRBD1 17
CASSPKEGQGDTEAFF TRBV4-3 . TRBD1 16
CASSGRGGPRYEQYF TRBV7-9 once TRBD2 15
CASSPITRGNTEAFF TRBV14 . . 15
CASTGHPTQTGELFF TRBV2 . . 15
CASSVTGTRHNEQFF TRBV9 . TRBD2 15
CASSLTVGASYNEQFF TRBV7-2 . . 16
CASSVTSGIRNEQFF TRBV9 . TRBD2 15
CASSMGFLETYEQYF TRBV19 . . 15
CASSVVGQATEAFF TRBV9 . . 14
CASRGTGDEQYF TRBV19 once TRBD1 12
CASSFVGETRNQPQHF TRBV11-3 . . 16
CASSQLAVGETQYF TRBV14 . . 14
CASSPGTANYGYTF TRBV28 once TRBD1 14
CASSVAGGPSYEQYF TRBV19 . TRBD2 15
CSVEGGTGPTYEQYF TRBV29-1 . TRBD1 15
CASSAPGQGAPSSGANVLTF TRBV5-8 . TRBD1 20
CASRRDRQSYEQYF TRBV10-1 . . 14
CASSTSWSGTEAFF TRBV19 . . 14
CASSLEGSRSYGYTF TRBV7-9 few . 15
CASSEFASGGQETQYF TRBV2 . TRBD2 16
CASSPQTGESEQYF TRBV18 . TRBD1 14
CASSYLTSGTAHEQYF TRBV6-5 . TRBD2 16
CASSLRLASYNEQFF TRBV7-8 once TRBD2 15
CASSLGTMGNQPQHF TRBV27 . . 15
CASSSPPGGTNNEQFF TRBV11-2 . TRBD1 16
CASSLGQGSDEQFF TRBV5-1 . TRBD1 14
CASSSGLRDGYTF TRBV7-2 . . 13
CASTSAGQPNKGYTF TRBV5-6 . . 15